The 6 T cell receptor beta chains reported below all come from one sample, sequenced in a study of T-cell memory formation after mild COVID-19. TCRdb used MiXCR to reprocess the 5' RACE reads, holding one entry per CDR3 protein. The sample holds around 510,000 distinct CDR3 sequences, 20% to 25% seen once. Sequenced input: PBMCs or a T cell subset sorted from them (not recorded which). The receptors come from an adult woman who had mild COVID-19 (a few samples of this study predate the infection). Cell type and time point are not known.

In DNA, the CDR3 is TGTGCCACTAGGAAGGGGGCCAACACCGGGGAGCTGTTTTTT. It is translated as CATRKGANTGELFF. The gene calls are TRBV24-1 and TRBJ2-2; 7 nucleotides match TRBD1. Germline V CDR1 and CDR2: KGHDR, SFDVKD. The CDR3 loop spans 14 amino acids. V lost 10 bases, J lost 2 bases, and 6 bases stayed unmatched.

This clonotype was observed a handful of times. The chain joins TRBV7-3 to TRBJ2-2; D is unresolved. V was trimmed by 5 bases and J by 4 bases, leaving 29 bases between them. The CDR3 has 20 residues. Germline V gene data show CDR1 as SGHTA and CDR2 as FQGTGA. The CDR3: CASSPHSRLVPTSSTGELFF. For the CDR3, the DNA is TGTGCCAGCAGCCCACATTCGAGACTTGTCCCAACCTCGAGCACCGGGGAGCTGTTTTTT.

The rearrangement joins TRBV12-3 or TRBV12-4 to TRBJ2-3; 9 nucleotides line up with TRBD2. The CDR3 sequence is 17 residues long. The V and J ends lost 2 bases and 2 bases, in that order; junction bases with no gene match: 8. The CDR3 region is CASSLTGTSGYTDTQYF. Here the CDR3 DNA reads TGTGCCAGCAGTTTAACGGGAACTAGCGGGTACACAGATACGCAGTATTTT.

This chain uses TRBV20-1 with TRBJ2-7; D may be TRBD1 (7 bases). CDR3 length equals 12 residues. CDR1 is DFQATT, CDR2 SNEGSKA, per germline (reference sequence). V was clipped by 6 bases and J by 7 bases, with 16 bases between them. CDR3 sequence: CSAGGRGDEQYF. CDR3 in DNA: TGCAGTGCGGGTGGCAGGGGGGATGAGCAGTACTTC.

This clonotype was recorded at least ten times. This sequence joins TRBV12-3 or TRBV12-4 and TRBJ2-5; 11 nucleotides match TRBD2. This CDR3 has 15 residues. J was trimmed by 1 base and V by 6 bases; bases with no gene match: 4. CDR3 amino acids: CASRPGLAVQETQYF. The CDR3 nucleotides read TGTGCCAGCAGGCCGGGACTAGCGGTCCAAGAGACCCAGTACTTC.

The chain joins TRBV27 to TRBJ2-5; 8 bases line up with TRBD1. V shed 2 bases and J 5 bases; nucleotides not matched to a gene: 10. The CDR3 runs 16 residues. Germline V gene sequence: CDR1 MNHEY, CDR2 SMNVEV (reference sequence). The CDR3, as DNA: TGTGCCAGCAGTTTAGGACAGGGAAGTGTCGGGGAGACCCAGTACTTC. Translation: CASSLGQGSVGETQYF.